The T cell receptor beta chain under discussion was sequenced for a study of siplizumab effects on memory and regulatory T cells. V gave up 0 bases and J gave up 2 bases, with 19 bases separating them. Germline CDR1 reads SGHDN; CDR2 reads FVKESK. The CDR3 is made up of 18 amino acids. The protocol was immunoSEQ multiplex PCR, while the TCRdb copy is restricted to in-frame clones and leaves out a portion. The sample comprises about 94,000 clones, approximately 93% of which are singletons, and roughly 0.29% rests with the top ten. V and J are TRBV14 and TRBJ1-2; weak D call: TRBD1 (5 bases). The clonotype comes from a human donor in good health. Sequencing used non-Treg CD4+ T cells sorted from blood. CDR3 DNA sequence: TGTGCCAGCAGCCAAGAAACGTCCAGGGCCGATTCGAACTATGGCTACACCTTC. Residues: CASSQETSRADSNYGYTF.